This T cell receptor (beta chain) comes out of a study of cytomegalovirus exposure and HLA in healthy donors. Notes on the study in general: The study assumed roughly uniform donor sequencing depth for presence/absence analyses.

As concerns this clone: Its specificity is unknown.

Donors likely had unrecorded immune exposures despite being nominally healthy when sampled. Trimming left V 8 bases short and J 3 bases short, with 15 bases between. The CDR3 consists of 14 residues. Germline CDR1 is WNHNN and CDR2 is SYGVQD (reference sequence). This PCR relied on a set of 60 Vbeta primers and 13 Jbeta primers. Measured with immunoSEQ multiplex PCR; TCRdb has only the in-frame clones, and not every one. The sample gives 95,000 to 150,000 clones, approximately 78% of which show up once; about 7.8% is in the top ten. This sequence originates from a woman aged 40-49 years in good health and CMV-seropositive. The J gene is TRBJ2-3, the V gene TRBV10-1, with a possible D match to TRBD2 (5 bases). What was sequenced was PBMCs. CDR3 protein: CASGVPGGTDTQYF. The CDR3 DNA reads as TGCGCCAGCGGCGTCCCGGGCGGGACAGATACGCAGTATTTT.